A selection of T cell receptor beta chains follows, all from one sample in a study of blood T cell repertoires in COVID-19. Measured with immunoSEQ multiplex PCR; TCRdb has only the in-frame clones, and not every one. This sample has about 180,000 clones; 83% occur once, and the top ten carry approximately 1.5%. Material: peripheral blood. Every receptor here comes from a human donor in a cohort sampled during active COVID-19. The CDR3 runs from the conserved cysteine through the conserved F or W. A D gene is named only where the DNA matches it firmly. Size tells how often a clone was seen (once, few, many) or the class of an expanded clone, and some rows leave it out.

cdr3_aa: CASSQGEYGYTF; cdr3_nt: TGTGCCAGCAGCCAAGGCGAATATGGCTACACCTTC; j_call: TRBJ1-2; clone_size: NA; v_call: TRBV3-1/TRBV3-2; d_call: NA
cdr3_aa: CASNHRGDSPLHF; cdr3_nt: TGTGCCAGTAATCACAGGGGGGATTCACCCCTCCACTTT; j_call: TRBJ1-6; clone_size: NA; v_call: TRBV19; d_call: TRBD1
cdr3_aa: CASSNLGGGLGYTF; cdr3_nt: TGTGCCAGCAGCAACTTGGGGGGGGGCCTTGGCTACACCTTC; j_call: TRBJ1-2; clone_size: NA; v_call: TRBV11-2; d_call: NA
cdr3_aa: CASSSITEAFF; cdr3_nt: TGTGCCAGCAGCTCTATAACTGAAGCTTTCTTT; j_call: TRBJ1-1; clone_size: NA; v_call: TRBV5-4; d_call: NA
cdr3_aa: CASSYGASNQPQHF; cdr3_nt: TGTGCCAGCAGTTATGGGGCTAGCAATCAGCCCCAGCATTTT; j_call: TRBJ1-5; clone_size: NA; v_call: TRBV6-5; d_call: NA
cdr3_aa: CASSSTNRGVNTEAFF; cdr3_nt: TGTGCCAGCAGCTCCACAAACAGGGGAGTAAACACTGAAGCTTTCTTT; j_call: TRBJ1-1; clone_size: NA; v_call: TRBV11-3; d_call: TRBD1
cdr3_aa: CASSLGQGQGYEQYF; cdr3_nt: TGTGCCAGCAGCCTTGGGCAGGGACAGGGCTACGAGCAGTACTTC; j_call: TRBJ2-7; clone_size: NA; v_call: TRBV7-3; d_call: TRBD1
cdr3_aa: CASSPPGGQYEQYF; cdr3_nt: TGTGCCAGCTCACCACCAGGGGGCCAATACGAGCAGTACTTC; j_call: TRBJ2-7; clone_size: once; v_call: TRBV18; d_call: TRBD1
cdr3_aa: CASSLVTRPEAFF; cdr3_nt: TGTGCCAGCAGCTTGGTGACAAGGCCAGAAGCTTTCTTT; j_call: TRBJ1-1; clone_size: NA; v_call: TRBV5-6; d_call: NA
cdr3_aa: CASSLGLAGGLLTYEQYF; cdr3_nt: TGTGCCAGCAGTCTCGGACTAGCGGGAGGTCTCCTTACCTACGAGCAGTACTTC; j_call: TRBJ2-7; clone_size: NA; v_call: TRBV28; d_call: TRBD2
cdr3_aa: CASSAGSSGNTIYF; cdr3_nt: TGTGCCAGCAGCGCCGGTAGCTCTGGAAACACCATATATTTT; j_call: TRBJ1-3; clone_size: NA; v_call: TRBV7-8; d_call: NA
cdr3_aa: CASSTSGSIIYGYTF; cdr3_nt: TGTGCCAGCAGCACCTCAGGGTCTATTATCTATGGCTACACCTTC; j_call: TRBJ1-2; clone_size: NA; v_call: TRBV7-2; d_call: NA
cdr3_aa: CASSQEIGDRGSYEQYF; cdr3_nt: TGTGCCAGCAGCCAAGAAATCGGGGACAGGGGCTCCTACGAGCAGTACTTC; j_call: TRBJ2-7; clone_size: NA; v_call: TRBV3-1/TRBV3-2; d_call: TRBD1
cdr3_aa: CASSRADFPSYEQYF; cdr3_nt: TGCGCCAGCAGTAGGGCGGACTTCCCATCCTACGAGCAGTACTTC; j_call: TRBJ2-7; clone_size: NA; v_call: TRBV10-2; d_call: NA
cdr3_aa: CASSSGFGNIQYF; cdr3_nt: TGTGCCAGCAGCTCAGGGTTCGGAAACATTCAGTACTTC; j_call: TRBJ2-4; clone_size: NA; v_call: TRBV7-8; d_call: NA
cdr3_aa: CASSIRDRGGGTEAFF; cdr3_nt: TGTGCCAGCAGCATCCGGGACAGGGGTGGAGGCACTGAAGCTTTCTTT; j_call: TRBJ1-1; clone_size: NA; v_call: TRBV7-2; d_call: TRBD1
cdr3_aa: CASGSTRDYGYTF; cdr3_nt: TGTGCCAGCGGCTCCACTAGGGACTATGGCTACACCTTC; j_call: TRBJ1-2; clone_size: NA; v_call: TRBV28; d_call: NA
cdr3_aa: CASSPDRRRNEQYF; cdr3_nt: TGTGCCAGCAGCCCCGACAGAAGGCGAAACGAGCAGTACTTC; j_call: TRBJ2-7; clone_size: NA; v_call: TRBV11-2; d_call: NA
cdr3_aa: CASTPLGSGRNTQYF; cdr3_nt: TGTGCCAGCACCCCGTTGGGTAGCGGGAGAAATACGCAGTATTTT; j_call: TRBJ2-3; clone_size: once; v_call: TRBV28; d_call: TRBD2
cdr3_aa: CASSLGGGTGTTRANEQFF; cdr3_nt: TGTGCCAGCAGCTTAGGAGGAGGGACAGGGACCACACGGGCCAATGAGCAGTTCTTC; j_call: TRBJ2-1; clone_size: NA; v_call: TRBV7-6; d_call: TRBD1
cdr3_aa: CASSPAGTGTDNSPLHF; cdr3_nt: TGTGCCAGCTCACCTGCCGGGACAGGGACCGATAATTCACCCCTCCACTTT; j_call: TRBJ1-6; clone_size: NA; v_call: TRBV18; d_call: TRBD1